The 9 T cell receptor beta chains below all came from one sample that was sequenced in a study of cytomegalovirus exposure and HLA in healthy donors. PCR primers comprised 60 Vbeta and 13 Jbeta primers. TCRdb's table, derived via immunoSEQ multiplex PCR, lists solely in-frame clones and lacks some. The repertoire has about 160,000 clones, approximately 80% of them found once; the top ten carry approximately 2.1%. What was sequenced was PBMCs. These receptors all come from a man aged 50-59 years in good health and CMV-seropositive.

This clone has just one count. The V and J genes are TRBV9 and TRBJ2-2; perhaps TRBD1 as D (6 bases). The CDR3 spans 14 residues. V was shortened by 0 bases and J by 10 bases, with 13 bases between the two germline ends. Germline CDR1 SGDLS, CDR2 YYNGEE. CDR3 in DNA: TGTGCCAGCAGCGTAGTGGGCAGGGGCGTGGAGCTGTTTTTT. Its protein product is CASSVVGRGVELFF.

This clone was found a few times. The rearrangement links TRBV18 to TRBJ1-6, with 8 bases that match TRBD1. V shed 3 bases, J shed 0 bases, and the junction held 4 bases outside the gene matches. This CDR3 is built from 17 residues. CDR1 and CDR2 (germline): KGHSH, LQKENI. The CDR3 here is CASSPSGGLSYNSPLHF. The CDR3 nucleotides read TGTGCCAGCTCACCCTCAGGGGGCCTCTCCTATAATTCACCCCTCCACTTT.

The chain has TRBV7-9 and TRBJ1-6; no firm D call. V lost 0 bases and J 10 bases, leaving 13 bases between the germline ends. Germline V CDR1 and CDR2: SEHNR, FQNEAQ (reference sequence). The CDR3 is made up of 15 amino acids. CDR3 sequence (DNA): TGTGCCAGCAGCTTAGCAGTGCAGGTCAGCTCACCCCTCCACTTT. Translated, it gives CASSLAVQVSSPLHF.

V gene TRBV15 combines with J gene TRBJ1-4; 7 bases are shared with TRBD1. Unmatched junction bases numbered 13, after V lost 8 bases and J lost 7 bases. Germline CDR1 and CDR2: LNHNV and YYDKDF (reference sequence). This CDR3 region has 15 residues. The CDR3 DNA sequence: TGTGCCACCCAGAGCCAGGGGGGAAGGGGTGAAAAACTGTTTTTT. Protein sequence: CATQSQGGRGEKLFF.

This clone was detected once. The CDR3 DNA is TGTGCCAGCAGCACACAGGGGCCCTCAAGTTCCTACGAGCAGTACTTC. It translates to CASSTQGPSSSYEQYF. This chain links TRBV7-6 with TRBJ2-7; 7 nucleotides match TRBD1. J lost 1 base, V lost 5 bases, and 11 bases had no gene match. The CDR3 contains 16 residues. CDR1 and CDR2 from the germline V gene are SGHVS and FNYEAQ.

The V and J genes are TRBV5-5 and TRBJ1-6, with 7 bases lining up with TRBD1. The V gene's germline CDR1 is SGHKS and CDR2 YYEKEE (reference sequence). V shed 4 bases and J 9 bases; nucleotides not matched to a gene: 7. The CDR3 loop spans 14 amino acids. The DNA for the CDR3 is TGTGCCAGCAGCCCCAAGGGGGCTGGTTCACCCCTCCACTTT. Translation: CASSPKGAGSPLHF.

CDR3 sequence reads: CASSKGGGFDSPLHF. The DNA for the CDR3 is TGTGCCAGCAGCAAGGGAGGGGGTTTTGATTCACCCCTCCACTTT. This rearrangement joins TRBV9 to TRBJ1-6; D possibly corresponds to TRBD1 (6 bases). V lost 4 bases and J lost 8, with 16 bases in between. The germline gives CDR1 SGDLS, CDR2 YYNGEE. The CDR3 totals 15 residues.

In this sample, this clone turned up once. The sample has other DNA sequences that encode this CDR3 too. The chain carries TRBV11-2 and TRBJ1-1, with 7 positions matching TRBD1. V lost 1 base to trimming and J lost 5 bases; unmatched junction nucleotides: 4. This CDR3 has 14 residues. Germline V gene lookup returns CDR1 SGHAT and CDR2 FQNNGV. The CDR3: CASSLGTGVTEAFF. CDR3 bases: TGTGCCAGCAGCTTAGGTACAGGGGTGACTGAAGCTTTCTTT.

The chain joins TRBV7-9 to TRBJ1-5; a possible D gene is TRBD1 (5 bases). The CDR3 covers 16 residues. Germline lookup yields CDR1 SEHNR and CDR2 FQNEAQ (reference sequence). With 5 bases removed from V and 4 bases from J, the gap between germline ends came to 18 bases. This CDR3 is CASSLRGEESNQPQHF. CDR3 DNA: TGTGCCAGCAGCCTCCGAGGGGAGGAGAGTAATCAGCCCCAGCATTTT.